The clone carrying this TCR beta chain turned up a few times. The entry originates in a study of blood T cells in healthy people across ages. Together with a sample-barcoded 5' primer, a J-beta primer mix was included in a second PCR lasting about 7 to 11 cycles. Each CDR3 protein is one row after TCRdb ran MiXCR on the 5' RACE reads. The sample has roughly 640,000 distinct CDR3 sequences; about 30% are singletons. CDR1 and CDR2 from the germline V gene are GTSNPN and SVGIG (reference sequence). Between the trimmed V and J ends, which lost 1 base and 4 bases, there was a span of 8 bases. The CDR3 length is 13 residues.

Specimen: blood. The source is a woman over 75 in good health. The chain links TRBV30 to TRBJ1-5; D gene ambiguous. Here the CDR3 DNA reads TGTGCCTGGAGTGGGCAGCAGAATCAGCCCCAGCATTTT. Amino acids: CAWSGQQNQPQHF.